The T cell receptor beta chain under discussion was sequenced for a study of CD4 T cells in relation to SARS-CoV-2 and coronaviruses. Study-level background: The HLA restriction of the shared crossreactive spike epitopes was mapped. Study-level findings and limits: Approximately 65% of donors had memory CD4+ clonotypes crossrecognizing SARS-CoV-2 and common cold coronavirus spike.

The V and J ends lost 6 bases and 5 bases, in that order; junction bases with no gene match: 7. Germline V gene sequence: CDR1 SGHVS, CDR2 FQNEAQ. This CDR3 is built from 17 residues. Before the COVID-19 pandemic, during about 2011-2019, CD4+ T cells were taken from unexposed donors. After approximately ten days of culture, CD4+ T cells were isolated. For this clone: What it binds is not known.

Some clones are missing from TCRdb's copy, which holds only in-frame ones; the method was immunoSEQ multiplex PCR. Of about 18,000 clones listed, 60% to 80% are singletons. V gene TRBV7-8 combines with J gene TRBJ2-1; TRBD2 matches at 16 bases. The TCR sequence derives from a human donor in good health. The sequenced material came from CD4+ T cells from PBMCs, cultured in vitro. Written as DNA, the CDR3 is TGTGCCAGCAGTTCGGGACTAGCGGGAGGGATACACAATGAGCAGTTCTTC. Translated, it gives CASSSGLAGGIHNEQFF.